Sequencing of this T cell receptor beta chain was carried out in a study of lung T cells in sarcoidosis with Löfgren's syndrome. Study results and caveats: Sarcoidosis antigen recognition was only suggested, antigen unidentified.

This clonotype is judged medium-sized. Its antigen is unidentified. TCRdb used MiXCR to reprocess the reads, holding one entry per CDR3 protein. In the table there are 15,000 to 25,000 distinct CDR3 sequences, roughly 23% of which are singletons. CDR1 is MNHEY and CDR2 is SMNVEV in the germline V gene (reference sequence). V was shortened by 6 bases and J by 0 bases, with 12 bases between the two germline ends. There are 14 residues in the CDR3. The source of this sequence is a human donor with sarcoidosis (Löfgren's syndrome or another form), or a control subject (not recorded which). The sequenced sample consisted of CD4+ T cells from bronchoalveolar lavage. The chain joins TRBV27 to TRBJ2-7; D is possibly TRBD1 (6 bases). The chain's CDR3 is CASRGTSLSYEQYF. The CDR3 DNA is TGTGCCAGCAGAGGGACAAGCCTCTCCTACGAGCAGTACTTC.